Each of the 12 T cell receptor beta chains below was sequenced from the same sample in a study of blood T cell repertoires in COVID-19 (dated by TCRdb to about 2020). Library preparation was by the immunoSEQ multiplex PCR assay. TCRdb obtained this table from immuneACCESS and retained in-frame rearrangements with V and J assigned. These tables miss some clones; where compared with another copy, unresolved V genes account for less than half of the shortfall, and the remainder is unexplained. Here the sample has over 150,000 clones; 75% to 90% occur a single time. Around 10% of the sample is in the top ten clones. The sequenced material came from peripheral blood. Receptors were obtained from an elderly woman with active or convalescent COVID-19.

This clone was seen a handful of times. The chain uses TRBV2 and TRBJ1-6, with 7 bases aligning to TRBD1. CDR3 length equals 16 residues. Germline assignment: CDR1 SNHLY and CDR2 FYNNEI. V gave up 1 base and J gave up 5 bases; unmatched junction bases: 5. The CDR3 DNA reads as TGTGCCAGCAGTGAAGGAGGGGGCAGCCATAATTCACCCCTCCACTTT. Translating it yields CASSEGGGSHNSPLHF.

The gene calls are TRBV4-1 and TRBJ2-5, with 7 bases identical to TRBD2. The CDR3 has 15 amino acids. Germline V gene data show CDR1 as MGHRA and CDR2 as YSYEKL. The V segment lost 2 bases and the J segment 5 bases; nucleotides outside the gene matches: 8. CDR3 bases: TGCGCCAGCAGCCAAAATGGACTAGTAGGGGAGACCCAGTACTTC. Translated: CASSQNGLVGETQYF.

This chain joins TRBV6-6 and TRBJ2-2, with D possibly matching TRBD1 (6 bases). Germline loops: CDR1 MNHNY, CDR2 SVGAGI (reference sequence). The CDR3 is made up of 14 amino acids. V lost 8 bases, J lost 2 bases, and 12 bases lay in between. The CDR3 DNA reads TGTGCCAGCGGACAGAACCTCAACACCGGGGAGCTGTTTTTT. This gives the protein CASGQNLNTGELFF.

V and J are TRBV11-3 and TRBJ1-1; the D gene is possibly TRBD1 (5 bases). V lost 4 bases and J lost 6, with 21 bases in between. The CDR3 is 16 residues long. The germline gives CDR1 SGHNT, CDR2 YENEEA. The CDR3, as DNA: TGTGCCAGCAGCTACCGGGACTCCCCACGCCACGCTGAAGCTTTCTTT. It specifies CASSYRDSPRHAEAFF.

The chain employs TRBV3-1 (or the pseudogene TRBV3-2) and TRBJ1-6, with 8 bases identical to TRBD1. Germline CDR1 LGHDT, CDR2 YNNKEL (reference sequence). CDR3 length equals 15 residues. Unmatched junction bases numbered 5, after V lost 3 bases and J lost 7 bases. The chain's CDR3 is CASSQAWTGNSPLHF. The CDR3 nucleotides read TGTGCCAGCAGCCAGGCTTGGACAGGGAATTCACCCCTCCACTTT.

CDR3 nucleotide sequence: TGTGCCAGCAGCATGGTTGGGGGGTCTGAAGCTTTCTTT. Protein sequence: CASSMVGGSEAFF. The genes are TRBV11-2 and TRBJ1-1; a possible D gene is TRBD1 (5 bases). The ends were cut back, 5 bases at V and 6 bases at J, with 13 bases in the middle. There are 13 residues in the CDR3. Per the germline V gene, CDR1 is SGHAT and CDR2 is FQNNGV.

The gene calls are TRBV4-3 and TRBJ2-6; the D gene is possibly TRBD1 (5 bases). This CDR3 region has 16 residues. With 1 base removed from V and 0 bases from J, the gap between germline ends came to 7 bases. Germline values: CDR1 LGHNA, CDR2 YSLEER. The CDR3 coding sequence is TGCGCCAGCAGCCAAGGCGACAGCTCTGGGGCCAACGTCCTGACTTTC. This encodes CASSQGDSSGANVLTF.

V is TRBV30 and J is TRBJ1-4, with D tentatively TRBD1 (6 bases). The CDR3 has 14 amino acids. Trimming took 0 bases from V and 7 from J, leaving 12 bases between them. The germline V gene has CDR1 GTSNPN and CDR2 SVGIG (reference sequence). The CDR3 DNA follows: TGTGCCTGGAGTGTAGGGGGAGCCCCTGAAAAACTGTTTTTT. It is translated as CAWSVGGAPEKLFF.

A note on this clone: The identical CDR3 is also encoded by other nucleotide sequences in the sample. The gene calls are TRBV7-9 and TRBJ1-4; a weak D match, TRBD1 (6 bases). The CDR3 is 14 amino acids. CDR1 is SEHNR and CDR2 is FQNEAQ in the germline V gene (reference sequence). Deletions cut 4 bases from V and 0 bases from J, with 6 bases between. CDR3 DNA: TGTGCCAGCAGCTCAGGGGCAACTAATGAAAAACTGTTTTTT. It yields the protein CASSSGATNEKLFF.

V gene TRBV5-6 combines with J gene TRBJ1-3; unclear D gene. V lost 1 base and J 2 bases, leaving 13 bases between the germline ends. The CDR3 is 16 amino acids. Germline V CDR1 and CDR2: SGHDT, YYEEEE. This chain's CDR3 is CASSLRVVKPGNTIYF. Here the CDR3 DNA reads TGTGCCAGCAGCTTGAGAGTTGTGAAACCTGGAAACACCATATATTTT.

This clone came up a few times. The chain uses TRBV6-5 and TRBJ2-2; 7 bases match TRBD1. Germline assignment: CDR1 MNHEY and CDR2 SVGAGI. This CDR3 contains 14 residues. The V gene end was trimmed by 2 bases and the J gene end by 6 bases; junction bases not matched to a gene: 3. CDR3 loop: CASSYDRVPGELFF. The CDR3 region has the DNA TGTGCCAGCAGTTACGACAGGGTGCCCGGGGAGCTGTTTTTT.

The chain links TRBV10-2 to TRBJ1-5; 7 bases match TRBD1. V lost 4 bases and J lost 6; bases outside the gene matches: 9. The length of the CDR3 is 15 residues. Germline V gene sequence: CDR1 WSHSY, CDR2 SAAADI. CDR3 sequence reads: CASSGTTGVGQPQHF. The CDR3 bases are TGCGCCAGCAGTGGGACTACAGGGGTCGGTCAGCCCCAGCATTTT.